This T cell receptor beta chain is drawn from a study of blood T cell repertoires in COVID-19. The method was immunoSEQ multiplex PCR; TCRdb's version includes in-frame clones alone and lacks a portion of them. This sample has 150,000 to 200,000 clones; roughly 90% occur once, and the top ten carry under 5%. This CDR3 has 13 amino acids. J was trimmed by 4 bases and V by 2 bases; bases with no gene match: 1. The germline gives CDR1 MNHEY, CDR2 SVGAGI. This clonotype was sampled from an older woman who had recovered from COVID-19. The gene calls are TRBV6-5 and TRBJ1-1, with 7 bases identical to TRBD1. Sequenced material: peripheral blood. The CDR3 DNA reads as TGTGCCAGCAGTTACCGGGACAGCACTGAAGCTTTCTTT. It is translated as CASSYRDSTEAFF.